The 18 T cell receptor beta chains below come from one sample, sequenced in a study of early T cells in non-severe SARS-CoV-2 infection. TCRdb independently ran MiXCR on the 5' RACE reads; one entry per CDR3 protein. The sample lists 50,000 to 65,000 distinct CDR3 sequences; about 11% were seen once. Material: whole blood, obtained at baseline. Receptor source: an adult who was a healthcare worker with PCR-confirmed SARS-CoV-2 infection or an uninfected control (not recorded which).

The rearrangement joins TRBV3-1 to TRBJ1-2, with no clear D. The germline CDR1 and CDR2 sequences are LGHDT and YNNKEL (reference sequence). V lost 2 bases and J lost 4, with 11 bases in between. The CDR3 length is 14 residues. The CDR3 reads CASSQRSDAYGYTF. CDR3 bases: TGTGCCAGCAGCCAACGGTCAGACGCCTATGGCTACACCTTC.

This clonotype was counted a few times. V gene TRBV28 combines with J gene TRBJ2-5, with TRBD2 matching 10 bases. J gave up 0 bases and V 5 bases, and 3 bases lay outside the gene matches. Germline lookup yields CDR1 MDHEN and CDR2 SYDVKM. There are 15 residues in the CDR3. CDR3 DNA sequence: TGTGCCAGCAGTGGACTAGCGGAGGACCAAGAGACCCAGTACTTC. As protein: CASSGLAEDQETQYF.

In DNA form, the CDR3 reads TGTGCCAGCAGCTTAGGGGGCAGCAACACTGAAGCTTTCTTT. Amino acid sequence: CASSLGGSNTEAFF. The chain is built from TRBV7-9 and TRBJ1-1; D is perhaps TRBD1 (5 bases). The germline V gene encodes CDR1 SEHNR and CDR2 FQNEAQ (reference sequence). V shed 1 base and J shed 2 bases, with 8 bases lying between them. The length of the CDR3 is 14 residues.

The rearrangement joins TRBV6-2 or TRBV6-3 to TRBJ1-5, with 8 bases fitting TRBD1. The CDR3 extends over 15 amino acids. J lost 2 bases, V lost 6 bases, and 6 bases had no gene match. The germline V gene encodes CDR1 MNHEY and CDR2 SVGEGT. The CDR3 here is CASSNRGFGNQPQHF. The CDR3 DNA sequence: TGTGCCAGCAGCAACAGGGGGTTTGGCAATCAGCCCCAGCATTTT.

The gene calls are TRBV12-3 or TRBV12-4 and TRBJ2-1, with 7 bases fitting TRBD1. The junction had 10 bases not matched to a gene; V was cut back by 7 bases and J by 10 bases. The CDR3 is 13 residues long. CDR3 DNA: TGTGCCAGCAAGGCCCGACAGGGAGAAGAGCAGTTCTTC. It yields the protein CASKARQGEEQFF.

This sequence joins TRBV19 and TRBJ1-2; 8 bases fit TRBD1. V was pared by 3 bases and J by 6 bases, with 9 bases of the junction left unmatched. Germline loops: CDR1 LNHDA, CDR2 SQIVND (reference sequence). The CDR3 length is 15 residues. CDR3 residues: CASSIPVAGGDGYTF. CDR3 DNA: TGTGCCAGTAGTATTCCCGTGGCAGGGGGCGATGGCTACACCTTC.

This clonotype was counted a few times. This sequence joins TRBV20-1 and TRBJ1-5; D unresolved. The CDR3 totals 13 residues. CDR1 DFQATT and CDR2 SNEGSKA come from the germline V gene (reference sequence). Trimming stripped 0 bases from V and 3 bases from J, with 6 bases between. CDR3 loop: CSARDLPNQPQHF. The CDR3 bases are TGCAGTGCTAGAGATTTGCCCAATCAGCCCCAGCATTTT.

This clonotype turned up a few times. The rearrangement uses TRBV18 and TRBJ2-2; possibly TRBD1 or TRBD2 for D (5 bases each). V lost 0 bases and J 3 bases, leaving 14 bases between the germline ends. CDR1 and CDR2 (germline): KGHSH, LQKENI. This CDR3 contains 17 residues. CDR3 nucleotide sequence: TGTGCCAGCTCACCACCGAGGGGTCGGCTTTACACCGGGGAGCTGTTTTTT. Protein: CASSPPRGRLYTGELFF.

About this clonotype: At one of its ends the junction is not consistent with the germline gene, which may arise from a read error. The V gene is TRBV4-1, the J gene TRBJ1-2; D gene ambiguous. The CDR3 runs 16 residues. Germline V CDR1 and CDR2: MGHRA, YSYEKL. The CDR3 DNA follows: TGCGCCAGCAGCCAAGAGATTACAATACCCGCTGAGGCGAGAAGCTTC. It encodes CASSQEITIPAEARSF.

This clonotype has a handful of counts. This rearrangement joins TRBV7-9 to TRBJ2-1, with 8 bases fitting TRBD2. Trimming took 3 bases from V and 2 from J; bases not matched to a gene: 6. CDR3 length: 16 amino acids. Germline lookup yields CDR1 SEHNR and CDR2 FQNEAQ (reference sequence). CDR3 bases: TGTGCCAGCAGCTTTTGGCGGGGGGCCCCCTACAATGAGCAGTTCTTC. Its translation is CASSFWRGAPYNEQFF.

This clonotype was seen repeatedly, ten times or more. The chain couples TRBV12-3 or TRBV12-4 to TRBJ1-2, with 7 bases identical to TRBD1. This CDR3 region has 13 residues. V shed 3 bases and J 6 bases; nucleotides not matched to a gene: 4. CDR3 nucleotide sequence: TGTGCCAGCAGTTTGGGACAGCTTGATGGCTACACCTTC. It translates to CASSLGQLDGYTF.

This clonotype has more than one count but fewer than ten. The rearrangement uses TRBV5-6 and TRBJ1-1; TRBD1 might be the D (5 bases). This CDR3 is built from 14 residues. In germline, CDR1 is SGHDT, CDR2 YYEEEE. V shed 4 bases and J shed 4 bases, with 14 bases lying between them. In nucleotides, the CDR3 is TGTGCCAGCAGCCCCCAGGGTAGCGGCACTGAAGCTTTCTTT. It is translated as CASSPQGSGTEAFF.

CDR3 coding DNA: TGTGCCAGCAGTCGAGGGTCCAGCTCCTACGAGCAGTACTTC. It encodes CASSRGSSSYEQYF. The chain employs TRBV7-8 and TRBJ2-7; TRBD2 might be the D (5 bases). V lost 6 bases and J 0 bases, leaving 12 bases between the germline ends. Germline V lookup: CDR1 SGHVS, CDR2 FQNEAQ. The CDR3 is 14 amino acids.

This clonotype was seen many times. The chain links TRBV7-6 to TRBJ1-4; possible D gene TRBD1, 5 bases. V lost 5 bases, J lost 8 bases, and 15 bases lay in between. The CDR3 spans 14 residues. CDR1 SGHVS and CDR2 FNYEAQ come from the germline V gene. The CDR3 coding sequence is TGTGCCAGCAGCCCCTTACCGGGGCGGGAAAAACTGTTTTTT. Translating gives CASSPLPGREKLFF.

Ten or more counts support this clonotype. This chain joins TRBV20-1 and TRBJ2-7; the D is unclear. The CDR3 runs 12 residues. Germline lookup yields CDR1 DFQATT and CDR2 SNEGSKA (reference sequence). Trimming removed 7 bases from V and 3 bases from J, with 13 bases in between. The CDR3 spells CSGSPVLYEQYF. CDR3 bases: TGCAGTGGTAGCCCTGTCCTCTACGAGCAGTACTTC.

This clonotype has more than one count but fewer than ten. Here the CDR3 reads CASSPMPKGGVGRDEQYF. CDR3 coding DNA: TGTGCCAGCTCACCGATGCCTAAGGGGGGAGTTGGCAGGGACGAGCAGTACTTC. The V and J genes are TRBV18 and TRBJ2-7; D tentatively reads TRBD1 or TRBD2 (6 bases each). The CDR3 covers 18 residues. Trimming removed 3 bases from V and 5 bases from J, with 26 bases in between. Germline V gene lookup returns CDR1 KGHSH and CDR2 LQKENI.

Only a few counts were recorded for this clonotype. This rearrangement joins TRBV7-3 to TRBJ2-2; 8 nucleotides line up with TRBD1. Trimming cost V 5 bases and J 2 bases; bases outside gene matches: 10. The CDR3 totals 17 residues. Germline V lookup: CDR1 SGHTA, CDR2 FQGTGA. CDR3 DNA sequence: TGTGCCAGCAGCCGCTTTGGACAGGGACCTAACACCGGGGAGCTGTTTTTT. Translated: CASSRFGQGPNTGELFF.

This clonotype turned up a few times. The gene calls are TRBV11-2 and TRBJ2-3; D ambiguous. V lost 3 bases, J lost 5 bases, and 9 bases lay in between. Germline V gene lookup returns CDR1 SGHAT and CDR2 FQNNGV. CDR3 length: 13 residues. Written as DNA, the CDR3 is TGTGCCAGCAGCTTCCGGCGTATAGATACGCAGTATTTT. It specifies CASSFRRIDTQYF.